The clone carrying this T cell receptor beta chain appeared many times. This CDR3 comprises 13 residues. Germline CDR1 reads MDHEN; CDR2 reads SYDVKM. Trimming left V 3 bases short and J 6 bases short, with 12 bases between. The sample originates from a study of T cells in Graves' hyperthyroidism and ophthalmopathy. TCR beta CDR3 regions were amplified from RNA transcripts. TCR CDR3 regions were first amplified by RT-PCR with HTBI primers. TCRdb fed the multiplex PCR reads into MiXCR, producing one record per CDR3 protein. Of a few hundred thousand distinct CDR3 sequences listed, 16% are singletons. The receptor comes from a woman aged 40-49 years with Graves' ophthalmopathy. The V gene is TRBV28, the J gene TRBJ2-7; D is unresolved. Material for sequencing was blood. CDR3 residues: CASSLELFSEQYF. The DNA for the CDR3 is TGTGCCAGCAGTTTGGAGTTATTCAGCGAGCAGTACTTC.